These 20 T cell receptor beta chains originate from one sample sequenced in a study of cytomegalovirus exposure and HLA in healthy donors. 13 Jbeta primers and 60 Vbeta primers were used for the PCR. Sequencing used immunoSEQ multiplex PCR; TCRdb keeps in-frame clones, though not all of them. Among around 67,000 clones listed, roughly 69% were seen once. Sequencing was performed on PBMCs. The receptor source for this set is a woman aged 45-60 years in good health and CMV-seronegative.

The rearrangement uses TRBV4-2 and TRBJ2-1, with D perhaps TRBD1 (5 bases). V was shortened by 1 base and J by 8 bases, with 12 bases between the two germline ends. The germline CDR1 and CDR2 sequences are LGHNA and YNFKEQ. CDR3 length: 14 residues. The CDR3 loop is CASSQGARVDEQFF. As DNA, the CDR3 is TGTGCCAGCAGCCAAGGTGCCAGGGTCGATGAGCAGTTCTTC.

This clone has a handful of counts. The CDR3 loop is CAISESGGEKETQYF. The CDR3 coding sequence is TGTGCCATCAGTGAGTCAGGGGGAGAAAAAGAGACCCAGTACTTC. This chain connects TRBV10-3 to TRBJ2-5; a weak D match, TRBD1 (6 bases). The CDR3 extends over 15 amino acids. V was clipped by 0 bases and J by 3 bases, with 11 bases between them. Germline loops: CDR1 ENHRY, CDR2 SYGVKD.

The rearrangement uses TRBV5-1 and TRBJ1-3; 9 bases line up with TRBD1. The CDR3 sequence is 15 residues long. V shed 2 bases and J 3 bases; nucleotides not matched to a gene: 3. CDR1 is SGHRS, CDR2 YFSETQ, per germline. The CDR3 sequence is CASSLQGAFGNTIYF. The CDR3 nucleotides read TGCGCCAGCAGCTTACAGGGGGCCTTTGGAAACACCATATATTTT.

The chain employs TRBV5-1 and TRBJ1-2; D is uncertain. Germline V gene sequence: CDR1 SGHRS, CDR2 YFSETQ. This CDR3 has 13 amino acids. V was trimmed by 6 bases and J by 3 bases, leaving 12 bases between them. CDR3 sequence reads: CASTPGGYYGYTF. The CDR3 DNA follows: TGCGCCAGCACCCCGGGAGGTTACTATGGCTACACCTTC.

This sequence joins TRBV5-6 and TRBJ1-1, with D uncertain. The germline gives CDR1 SGHDT, CDR2 YYEEEE. CDR3 size: 15 residues. V shed 0 bases and J shed 4 bases, with 13 bases lying between them. The CDR3 loop reads CASSLVSRSGTEAFF. CDR3 sequence (DNA): TGTGCCAGCAGCTTGGTAAGTCGCAGCGGCACTGAAGCTTTCTTT.

The V and J genes are TRBV28 and TRBJ1-1; no definite D call. CDR3 length: 12 amino acids. Per the germline V gene, CDR1 is MDHEN and CDR2 is SYDVKM. V lost 1 base, J lost 4 bases, and 4 bases lay in between. The CDR3 nucleotides read TGTGCCAGCAGTTTATTCGGCACTGAAGCTTTCTTT. Amino acids: CASSLFGTEAFF. Together with reference TRBV28 and TRBJ1-1, the CDR3 gives the full variable domain: DVKVTQSSRYLVKRTGEKVFLECVQDMDHENMFWYRQDPGLGLRLIYFSYDVKMKEKGDIPEGYSVSREKKERFSLILESASTNQTSMYLCASSLFGTEAFFGQGTRLTVV.

This clone was picked up a small number of times. This chain connects TRBV28 to TRBJ1-5, with 7 bases fitting TRBD1. Germline-derived CDR1 and CDR2 are MDHEN and SYDVKM. The CDR3 contains 16 residues. With 8 bases clipped from V and 2 bases from J, the junction kept 12 bases outside the gene matches. The CDR3 region has the DNA TGTGCCAGCCGGGACAGCGTTAGGGTGGGCAATCAGCCCCAGCATTTT. Translating gives CASRDSVRVGNQPQHF.

This chain uses TRBV2 with TRBJ1-1, with unresolved D. V lost 7 bases and J 1 base, leaving 10 bases between the germline ends. Germline V gene data show CDR1 as SNHLY and CDR2 as FYNNEI. The CDR3 is 13 residues long. CDR3 DNA: TGTGCCAGCACCGGAGAAGCGAACACTGAAGCTTTCTTT. Its translation is CASTGEANTEAFF.

The V and J genes are TRBV29-1 and TRBJ2-1, with D unresolved. This CDR3 comprises 13 residues. Trimming pared 2 bases from V and 8 bases from J, leaving 13 bases between. The germline V gene encodes CDR1 SQVTM and CDR2 ANQGSEA. In DNA, the CDR3 is TGCAGCGTTGAACCTCGTCAGAAAGATGAGCAGTTCTTC. This codes for CSVEPRQKDEQFF.

On this clone: A read error may produce the germline difference seen at one junction end. J is TRBJ1-4 and V is TRBV7-9; no clear D. CDR1 is SEHNR and CDR2 is FQNEAQ in the germline V gene (reference sequence). The CDR3 sequence is 11 residues long. The CDR3, as DNA: TGTGCCAGCAGCCTAGTAGAAAGACTGTTTTTT. It is translated as CASSLVERLFF.

This sequence joins TRBV10-1 and TRBJ2-5; 9 bases are shared with TRBD2. The germline V gene has CDR1 WNHNN and CDR2 SYGVQD (reference sequence). The CDR3 length is 15 residues. J lost 2 bases, V lost 5 bases, and 6 bases had no gene match. The CDR3 sequence: CASSSSGGAQETQYF. The DNA of the CDR3 is TGCGCCAGCAGTAGTAGCGGGGGAGCTCAAGAGACCCAGTACTTC.

The chain combines TRBV9 with TRBJ2-1, with TRBD2 matching 8 bases. Germline CDR1 SGDLS, CDR2 YYNGEE. V shed 1 base, J shed 3 bases, and the junction held 6 bases outside the gene matches. The CDR3 is made up of 16 amino acids. This CDR3 is CASSVSAGVGYNEQFF. DNA for the CDR3: TGTGCCAGCAGCGTATCAGCGGGAGTTGGCTACAATGAGCAGTTCTTC.

The chain carries TRBV27 and TRBJ1-5; D is ambiguous. Trimming cost V 8 bases and J 1 base, with 9 bases left between them. Germline V CDR1 and CDR2: MNHEY, SMNVEV (reference sequence). The CDR3 runs to 13 residues. As DNA, the CDR3 is TGTGCCAGCCTAAATTCGAGCAATCAGCCCCAGCATTTT. This gives the protein CASLNSSNQPQHF.

V is TRBV5-1 and J is TRBJ2-2; the D gene is possibly TRBD1 (5 bases). CDR1 is SGHRS and CDR2 is YFSETQ in the germline V gene. V was trimmed by 3 bases and J by 1 base, leaving 7 bases between them. The CDR3 extends over 14 amino acids. Here the CDR3 DNA reads TGCGCCAGCAGCTATCAGGGGAACACCGGGGAGCTGTTTTTT. This sequence encodes CASSYQGNTGELFF.

This clone was detected only a few times. J is TRBJ2-7 and V is TRBV4-2; TRBD2 might be the D (5 bases). The CDR3 length is 14 residues. The germline gives CDR1 LGHNA, CDR2 YNFKEQ. The V gene lost 3 bases and the J gene lost 3 bases, with 12 bases spanning the gap. As DNA, the CDR3 is TGTGCCAGCAGCCACAGTGAGGGAATCTACGAGCAGTACTTC. It codes for CASSHSEGIYEQYF.

The chain is built from TRBV14 and TRBJ1-5, with D uncertain. Trimming stripped 0 bases from V and 3 bases from J, with 15 bases between. Germline V gene sequence: CDR1 SGHDN, CDR2 FVKESK. This CDR3 is built from 17 residues. The CDR3 loop is CASSQDAEEGNNQPQHF. CDR3 coding DNA: TGTGCCAGCAGCCAAGATGCGGAAGAGGGAAACAATCAGCCCCAGCATTTT.

V is TRBV5-4 and J is TRBJ2-2, with D unclear. V was cut by 2 bases and J by 2 bases, with 7 bases left in between. CDR1 is SGHNT, CDR2 YYREEE, per germline (reference sequence). The CDR3 extends over 14 amino acids. Here the CDR3 reads CASSFRTNTGELFF. Here the CDR3 DNA reads TGTGCCAGCAGCTTCCGCACTAACACCGGGGAGCTGTTTTTT.

The chain carries TRBV5-8 and TRBJ2-7; TRBD1 aligns across 12 bases. The V segment lost 4 bases and the J segment 6 bases; nucleotides outside the gene matches: 14. Germline V lookup: CDR1 SGHTS, CDR2 YDEGEE. This CDR3 spans 17 amino acids. This CDR3 reads CASSPPFQWDRGLEQYF. The CDR3 nucleotides are TGTGCCAGCAGCCCACCGTTTCAATGGGACAGGGGGCTCGAGCAGTACTTC.

This sequence joins TRBV20-1 and TRBJ2-3; D gene unclear. CDR1 is DFQATT, CDR2 SNEGSKA, per germline (reference sequence). V gave up 2 bases and J gave up 8 bases, with 5 bases separating them. There are 10 residues in the CDR3. CDR3 sequence (DNA): TGCAGTGCTAGATTCCGTACGCAGTATTTT. It translates to CSARFRTQYF.

In the case of this clone: The junction departs from germline at one end; a sequencing error may be responsible. The V call is TRBV5-1, the J call TRBJ2-7; 13 nucleotides match TRBD2. Germline V lookup: CDR1 SGHRS, CDR2 YFSETQ. This CDR3 spans 17 amino acids. CDR3 region: CVSSLTATSGRRGEQYF. In DNA, the CDR3 is TGCGTCAGCAGCTTGACTGCGACTAGCGGGAGGAGAGGCGAGCAGTACTTC.